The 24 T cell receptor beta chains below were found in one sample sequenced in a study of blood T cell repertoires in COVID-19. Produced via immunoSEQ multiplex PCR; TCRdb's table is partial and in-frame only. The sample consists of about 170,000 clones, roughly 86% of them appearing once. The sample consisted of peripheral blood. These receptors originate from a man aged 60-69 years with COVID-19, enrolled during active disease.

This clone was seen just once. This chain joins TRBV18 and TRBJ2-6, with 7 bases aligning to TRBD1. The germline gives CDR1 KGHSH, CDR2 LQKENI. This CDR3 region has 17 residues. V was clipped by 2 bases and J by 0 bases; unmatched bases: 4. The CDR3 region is CASSPGDRPSGANVLTF. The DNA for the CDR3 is TGTGCCAGCTCACCAGGGGACAGACCCTCTGGGGCCAACGTCCTGACTTTC. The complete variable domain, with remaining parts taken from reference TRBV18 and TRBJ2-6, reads NAGVMQNPRHLVRRRGQEARLRCSPMKGHSHVYWYRQLPEEGLKFMVYLQKENIIDESGMPKERFSAEFPKEGPSILRIQQVVRGDSAAYFCASSPGDRPSGANVLTFGAGSRLTVL.

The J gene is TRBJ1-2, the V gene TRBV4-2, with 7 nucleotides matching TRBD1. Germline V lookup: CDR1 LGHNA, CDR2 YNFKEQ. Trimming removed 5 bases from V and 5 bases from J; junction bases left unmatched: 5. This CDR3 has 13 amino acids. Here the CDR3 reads CASSGGQPYGYTF. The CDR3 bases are TGTGCCAGCAGCGGGGGACAGCCGTATGGCTACACCTTC.

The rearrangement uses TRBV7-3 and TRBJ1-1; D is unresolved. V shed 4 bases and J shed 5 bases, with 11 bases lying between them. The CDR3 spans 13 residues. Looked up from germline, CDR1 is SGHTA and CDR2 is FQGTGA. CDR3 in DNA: TGTGCCAGCAGCTCGAATGGAGGAACTGAAGCTTTCTTT. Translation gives CASSSNGGTEAFF.

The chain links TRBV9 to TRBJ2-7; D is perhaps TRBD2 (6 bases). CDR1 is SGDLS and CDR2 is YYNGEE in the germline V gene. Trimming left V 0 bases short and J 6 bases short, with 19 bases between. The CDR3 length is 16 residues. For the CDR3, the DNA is TGTGCCAGCAGCGTAGCTGGGGGGACCAGTTCGGGCGAGCAGTACTTC. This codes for CASSVAGGTSSGEQYF.

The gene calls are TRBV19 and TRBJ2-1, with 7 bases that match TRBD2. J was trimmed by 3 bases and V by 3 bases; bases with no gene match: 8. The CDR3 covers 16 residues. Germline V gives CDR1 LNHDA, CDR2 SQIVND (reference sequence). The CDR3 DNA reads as TGTGCCAGTAGTATTTTATTCCGGGGGGACTACAATGAGCAGTTCTTC. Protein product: CASSILFRGDYNEQFF. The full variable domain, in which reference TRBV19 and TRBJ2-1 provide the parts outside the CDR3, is DGGITQSPKYLFRKEGQNVTLSCEQNLNHDAMYWYRQDPGQGLRLIYYSQIVNDFQKGDIAEGYSVSREKKESFPLTVTSAQKNPTAFYLCASSILFRGDYNEQFFGPGTRLTVL.

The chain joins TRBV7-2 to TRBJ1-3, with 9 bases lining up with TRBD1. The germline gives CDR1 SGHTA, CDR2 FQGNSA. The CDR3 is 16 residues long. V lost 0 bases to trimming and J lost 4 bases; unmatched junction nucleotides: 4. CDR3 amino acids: CASSLAGQGYGNTIYF. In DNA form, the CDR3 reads TGTGCCAGCAGCTTAGCCGGACAGGGGTACGGAAACACCATATATTTT.

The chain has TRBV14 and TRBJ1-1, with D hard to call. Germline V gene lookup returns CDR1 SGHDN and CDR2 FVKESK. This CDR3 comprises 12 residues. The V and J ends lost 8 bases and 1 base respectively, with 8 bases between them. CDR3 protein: CASQAGNTEAFF. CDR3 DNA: TGTGCCAGCCAGGCGGGGAACACTGAAGCTTTCTTT.

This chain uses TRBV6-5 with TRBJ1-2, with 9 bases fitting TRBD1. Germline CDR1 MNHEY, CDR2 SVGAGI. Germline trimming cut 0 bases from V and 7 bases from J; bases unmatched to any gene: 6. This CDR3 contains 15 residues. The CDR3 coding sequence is TGTGCCAGCAGTTACTCGGTACAGGGGGCGGGTGGCTACACCTTC. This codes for CASSYSVQGAGGYTF.

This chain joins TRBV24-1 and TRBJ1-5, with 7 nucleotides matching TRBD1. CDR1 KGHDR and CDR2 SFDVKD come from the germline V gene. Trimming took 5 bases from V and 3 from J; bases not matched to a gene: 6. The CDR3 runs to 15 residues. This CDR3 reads CATSATGASNQPQHF. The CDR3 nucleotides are TGTGCCACCAGTGCCACAGGGGCCTCCAATCAGCCCCAGCATTTT.

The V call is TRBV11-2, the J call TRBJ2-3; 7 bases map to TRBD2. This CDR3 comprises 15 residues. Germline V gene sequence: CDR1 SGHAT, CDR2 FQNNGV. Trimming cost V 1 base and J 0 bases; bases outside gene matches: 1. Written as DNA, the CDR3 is TGTGCCAGCAGCTTAGGACTAGCTAGCACAGATACGCAGTATTTT. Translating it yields CASSLGLASTDTQYF.

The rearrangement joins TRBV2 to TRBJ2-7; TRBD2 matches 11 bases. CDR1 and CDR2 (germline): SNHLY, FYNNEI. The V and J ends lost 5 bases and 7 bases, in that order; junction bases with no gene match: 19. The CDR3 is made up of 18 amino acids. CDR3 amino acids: CASSLSTPELAGVGEQYF. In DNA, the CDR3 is TGTGCCAGCAGTCTCTCTACCCCCGAACTAGCGGGGGTAGGTGAGCAGTACTTC.

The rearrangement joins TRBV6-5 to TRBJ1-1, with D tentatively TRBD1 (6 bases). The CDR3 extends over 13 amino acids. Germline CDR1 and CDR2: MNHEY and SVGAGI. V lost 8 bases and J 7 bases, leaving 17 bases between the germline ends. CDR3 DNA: TGTGCCAGCTTTTTCAATCCACAGGGTGAAGCTTTCTTT. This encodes CASFFNPQGEAFF.

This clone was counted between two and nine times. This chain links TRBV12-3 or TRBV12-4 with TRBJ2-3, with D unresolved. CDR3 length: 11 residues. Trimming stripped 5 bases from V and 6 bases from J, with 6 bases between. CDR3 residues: CASSPRDTQYF. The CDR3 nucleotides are TGTGCCAGCAGTCCACGGGATACGCAGTATTTT.

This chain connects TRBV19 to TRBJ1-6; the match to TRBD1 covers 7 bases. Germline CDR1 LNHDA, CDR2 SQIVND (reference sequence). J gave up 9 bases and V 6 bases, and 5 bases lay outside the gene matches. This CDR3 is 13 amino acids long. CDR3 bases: TGTGCCAGTAGAAGGACAGGAGGTTCACCCCTCCACTTT. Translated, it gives CASRRTGGSPLHF. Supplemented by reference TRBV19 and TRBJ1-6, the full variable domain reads DGGITQSPKYLFRKEGQNVTLSCEQNLNHDAMYWYRQDPGQGLRLIYYSQIVNDFQKGDIAEGYSVSREKKESFPLTVTSAQKNPTAFYLCASRRTGGSPLHFGNGTRLTVT.

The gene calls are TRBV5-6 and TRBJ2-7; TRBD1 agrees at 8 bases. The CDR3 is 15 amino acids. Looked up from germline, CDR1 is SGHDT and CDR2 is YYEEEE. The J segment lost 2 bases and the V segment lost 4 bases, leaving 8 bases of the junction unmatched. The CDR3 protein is CASSLLGQEAYEQYF. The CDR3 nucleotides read TGTGCCAGCAGCCTTTTGGGACAGGAAGCCTACGAGCAGTACTTC.

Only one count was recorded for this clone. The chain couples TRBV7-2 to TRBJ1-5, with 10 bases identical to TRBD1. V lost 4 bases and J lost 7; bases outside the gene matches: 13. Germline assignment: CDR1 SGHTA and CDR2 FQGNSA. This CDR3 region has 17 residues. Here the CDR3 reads CASSSAAGQGMKQPQHF. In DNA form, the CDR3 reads TGTGCCAGCAGCTCAGCGGCGGGACAGGGGATGAAACAGCCCCAGCATTTT.

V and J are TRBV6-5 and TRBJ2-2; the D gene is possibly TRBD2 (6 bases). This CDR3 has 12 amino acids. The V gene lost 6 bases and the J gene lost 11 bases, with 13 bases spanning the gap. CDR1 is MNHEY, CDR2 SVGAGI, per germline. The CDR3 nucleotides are TGTGCCAGCAGGGGGGGTGGGGCCGAGCTGTTTTTT. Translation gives CASRGGGAELFF.

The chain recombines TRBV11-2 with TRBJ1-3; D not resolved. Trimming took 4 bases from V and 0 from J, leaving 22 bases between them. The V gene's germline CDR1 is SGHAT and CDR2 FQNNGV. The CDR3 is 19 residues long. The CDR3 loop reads CASSSWKAGRERSGNTIYF. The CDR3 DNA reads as TGTGCCAGCAGCTCCTGGAAGGCGGGCCGGGAACGCTCTGGAAACACCATATATTTT.

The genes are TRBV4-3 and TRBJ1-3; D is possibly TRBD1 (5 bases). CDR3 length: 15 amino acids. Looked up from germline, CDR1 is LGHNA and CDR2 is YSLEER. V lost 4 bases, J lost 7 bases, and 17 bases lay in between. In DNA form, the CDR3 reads TGCGCCAGCAGCCTCGGGGGGGTCGACGGCAACACCATATATTTT. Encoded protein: CASSLGGVDGNTIYF.

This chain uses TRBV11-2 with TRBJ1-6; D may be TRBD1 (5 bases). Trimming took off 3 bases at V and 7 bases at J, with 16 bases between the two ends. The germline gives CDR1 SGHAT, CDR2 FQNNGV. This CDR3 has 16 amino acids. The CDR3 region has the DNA TGTGCCAGCAGCTTTGGGGGACTTACCTTCAATTCACCCCTCCACTTT. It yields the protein CASSFGGLTFNSPLHF.

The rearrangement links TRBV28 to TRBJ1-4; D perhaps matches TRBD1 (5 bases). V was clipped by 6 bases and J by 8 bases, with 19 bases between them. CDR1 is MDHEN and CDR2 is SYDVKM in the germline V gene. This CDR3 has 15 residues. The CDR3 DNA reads TGTGCCAGCAGCCTTTTGGGGGGGAAGGTCGAAAAACTGTTTTTT. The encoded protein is CASSLLGGKVEKLFF.

In DNA, the CDR3 is TGTGCCAGCAGTTACTCGAGTGGGGACTCAACCTACGAGCAGTACTTC. Encoded protein: CASSYSSGDSTYEQYF. V is TRBV6-5 and J is TRBJ2-7, with D maybe TRBD2 (6 bases). The V gene's germline CDR1 is MNHEY and CDR2 SVGAGI. The V and J ends lost 0 bases and 2 bases respectively, with 14 bases between them. The CDR3 runs 16 residues.

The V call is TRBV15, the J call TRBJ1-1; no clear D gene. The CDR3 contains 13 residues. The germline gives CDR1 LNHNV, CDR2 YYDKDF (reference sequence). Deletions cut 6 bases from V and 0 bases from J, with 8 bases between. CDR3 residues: CATRTYMNTEAFF. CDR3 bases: TGTGCCACCAGGACATATATGAACACTGAAGCTTTCTTT.

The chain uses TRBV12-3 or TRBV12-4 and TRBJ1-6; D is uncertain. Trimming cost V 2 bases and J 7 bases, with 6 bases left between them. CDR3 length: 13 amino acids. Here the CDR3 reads CASSLTENSPLHF. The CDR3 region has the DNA TGTGCCAGCAGTTTAACAGAGAATTCACCCCTCCACTTT.